The 6 T cell receptor beta chains in this list originate from one sample, sequenced in a study of CD8+ T cells in alopecia areata. Sequencing relied on a cDNA template that was reverse transcribed from extracted RNA. Data came from immunoSEQ multiplex PCR; TCRdb stores just in-frame clones and leaves some out. This sample carries some 15,000 clones, 60% of them seen once, and the ten largest clones take roughly an eighth. The investigators collected lesional scalp punch biopsies and peripheral blood from alopecia areata patients. Sequenced input: skin. The receptor set was obtained from a human donor with alopecia areata.

The chain is built from TRBV10-3 and TRBJ2-1; D possibly corresponds to TRBD1 (6 bases). V shed 6 bases and J shed 7 bases, with 16 bases lying between them. CDR3 length equals 14 residues. Germline V gene data show CDR1 as ENHRY and CDR2 as SYGVKD. CDR3 in amino acids: CAISPGQQPNEQFF. Here the CDR3 DNA reads TGTGCCATCAGCCCGGGACAACAACCGAATGAGCAGTTCTTC.

The CDR3 coding sequence is TGTGCCAGCAGTTCGAACGGGGACACCATATATTTT. The encoded protein is CASSSNGDTIYF. This rearrangement joins TRBV6-1 to TRBJ1-3; D gene uncertain. Per the germline V gene, CDR1 is MNHNS and CDR2 is SASEGT. The CDR3 has 12 amino acids. The germline V and J ends were trimmed by 5 bases and 8 bases, with 10 bases remaining between them.

The CDR3 here is CASSFGRPTTEAFF. CDR3 bases: TGTGCCAGCAGTTTTGGTCGGCCAACCACTGAAGCTTTCTTT. The chain combines TRBV28 with TRBJ1-1; D gene unclear. The CDR3 has 14 residues. With 3 bases removed from V and 4 bases from J, the gap between germline ends came to 12 bases. CDR1 and CDR2 (germline): MDHEN, SYDVKM.

The table lists this clone with a few counts. The chain links TRBV30 to TRBJ1-5, with 7 bases identical to TRBD1. The CDR3 totals 14 residues. V lost 4 bases to trimming and J lost 7 bases; unmatched junction nucleotides: 10. The germline gives CDR1 GTSNPN, CDR2 SVGIG (reference sequence). CDR3 DNA sequence: TGTGCCTGGACCAAGACAGGGAACGGACAGCCCCAGCATTTT. It specifies CAWTKTGNGQPQHF.

Relative to its sample, this clone is medium-sized. The chain carries TRBV27 and TRBJ2-5; 7 nucleotides line up with TRBD1. J gave up 1 base and V 6 bases, and 2 bases lay outside the gene matches. Germline CDR1 reads MNHEY; CDR2 reads SMNVEV (reference sequence). The CDR3 totals 13 residues. The CDR3 nucleotides are TGTGCCAGCAGCCGACAGGGCCAAGAGACCCAGTACTTC. Protein: CASSRQGQETQYF.

The V and J genes are TRBV7-3 and TRBJ2-3; D is perhaps TRBD2 (6 bases). Germline V gene sequence: CDR1 SGHTA, CDR2 FQGTGA. V was clipped by 5 bases and J by 1 base, with 10 bases between them. This CDR3 comprises 14 residues. The CDR3 nucleotides read TGTGCCAGCAGCCCCGGGAGCCGCACAGATACGCAGTATTTT. Protein sequence: CASSPGSRTDTQYF.